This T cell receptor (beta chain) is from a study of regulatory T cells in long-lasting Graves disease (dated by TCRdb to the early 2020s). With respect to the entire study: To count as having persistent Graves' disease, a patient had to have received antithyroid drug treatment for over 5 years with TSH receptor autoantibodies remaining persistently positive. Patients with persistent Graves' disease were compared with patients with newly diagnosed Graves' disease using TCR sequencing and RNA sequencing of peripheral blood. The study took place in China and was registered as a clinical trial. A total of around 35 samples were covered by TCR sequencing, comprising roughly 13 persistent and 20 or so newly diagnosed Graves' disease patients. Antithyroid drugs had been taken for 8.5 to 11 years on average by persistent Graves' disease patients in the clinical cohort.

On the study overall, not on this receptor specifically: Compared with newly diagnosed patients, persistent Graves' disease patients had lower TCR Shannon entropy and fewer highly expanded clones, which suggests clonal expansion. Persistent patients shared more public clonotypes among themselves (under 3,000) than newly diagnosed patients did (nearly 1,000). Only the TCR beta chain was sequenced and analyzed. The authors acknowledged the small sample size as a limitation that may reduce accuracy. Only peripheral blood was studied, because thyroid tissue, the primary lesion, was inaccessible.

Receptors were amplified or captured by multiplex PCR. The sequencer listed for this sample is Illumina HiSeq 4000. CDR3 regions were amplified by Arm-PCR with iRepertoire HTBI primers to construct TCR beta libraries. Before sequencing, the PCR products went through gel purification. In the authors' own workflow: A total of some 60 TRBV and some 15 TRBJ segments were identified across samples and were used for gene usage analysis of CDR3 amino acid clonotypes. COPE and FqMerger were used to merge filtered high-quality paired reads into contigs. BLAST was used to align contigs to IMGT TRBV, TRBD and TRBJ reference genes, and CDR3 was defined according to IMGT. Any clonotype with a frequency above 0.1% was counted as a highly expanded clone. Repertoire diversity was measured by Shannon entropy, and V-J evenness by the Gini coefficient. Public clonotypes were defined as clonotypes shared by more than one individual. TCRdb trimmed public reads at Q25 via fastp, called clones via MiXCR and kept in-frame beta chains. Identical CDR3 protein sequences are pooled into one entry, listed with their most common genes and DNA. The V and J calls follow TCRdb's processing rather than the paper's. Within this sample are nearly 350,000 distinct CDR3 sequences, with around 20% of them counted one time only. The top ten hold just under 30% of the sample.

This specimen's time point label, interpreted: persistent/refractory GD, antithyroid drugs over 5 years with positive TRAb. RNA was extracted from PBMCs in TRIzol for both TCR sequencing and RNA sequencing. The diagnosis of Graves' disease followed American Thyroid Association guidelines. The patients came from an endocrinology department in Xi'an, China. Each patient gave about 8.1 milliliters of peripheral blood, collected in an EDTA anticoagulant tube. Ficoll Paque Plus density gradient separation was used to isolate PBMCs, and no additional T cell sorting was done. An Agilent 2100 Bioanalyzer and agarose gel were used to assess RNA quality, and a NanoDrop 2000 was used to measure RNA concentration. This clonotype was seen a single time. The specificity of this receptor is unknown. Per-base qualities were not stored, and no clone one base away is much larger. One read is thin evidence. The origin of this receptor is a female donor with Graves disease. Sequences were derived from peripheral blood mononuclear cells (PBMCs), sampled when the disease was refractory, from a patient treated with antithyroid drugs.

The CDR3 protein is CASSPPREDTQYF. In nucleotide form, the sequence is TGTGCCAGCTCACCACCCCGCGAAGATACGCAGTATTTT. The chain is made from TRBV18 and TRBJ2-3; there is no confident call for the D gene. At the junction V is shortened by 0 bases and J by 5 bases, with 6 bases in between. Sequences KGHSH (CDR1) and LQKENI (CDR2) are obtained from the germline V gene. The CDR3, cysteine through phenylalanine, is 13 amino acids long. The entry retains the CDR3 DNA only, 39 bases that are in frame from base 1.